This T cell receptor (beta chain) was sequenced in a study of T cells expressing NK-cell markers. In the study overall: The TCR beta repertoires were obtained from sorted CD3+CD56+NKG2C+, CD3+CD56+NKG2C- and CD3+CD56-NKG2C+ T cells. There were seven HCMV-seropositive donors and one seronegative donor among the eight sequenced.

The CDR3 is made up of 16 amino acids. After re-calling the 5' RACE reads, TCRdb lists one entry per CDR3 protein, DNA absent. The sample's table shows 550,000 to 600,000 distinct CDR3 sequences. The chain couples TRBV12-3 or TRBV12-4 to TRBJ1-4. This receptor was taken from a young man in good health. Sequenced sample: blood T cells: a sorted CD56 or NKG2C T cell subset, CD4+ or CD8+ T cells, or bulk PBMC T cells (not recorded which). The CDR3 here is CASSLDWPATNEKLFF.